A selection of T cell receptor beta chains follows, all from one sample in a study of lung T cells in sarcoidosis with Löfgren's syndrome. One entry per CDR3 protein, called by TCRdb with MiXCR from the reads. The repertoire includes 55,000 to 80,000 distinct CDR3 sequences, around 21% of them detected once, and approximately 2.4% sits in the top ten. The source material was CD4+ T cells from PBMCs. Receptors originate from a human donor with sarcoidosis (Löfgren's syndrome or another form), or a control subject (not recorded which). Each CDR3 is given with its conserved first and last residue. The order of the fields is clone size, D gene, J gene, V gene, CDR3 DNA, CDR3 protein. A D gene is named only where the DNA matches it firmly. Size is stated for part of the rows, as once, few or many counts, or as a class when the clone is expanded.

clone_size: .
d_call: .
j_call: TRBJ2-3
v_call: TRBV4-2
cdr3_nt: TGTGCCAGCAGCCATGATGGAGGGATCTCTAGCACAGATACGCAGTATTTT
cdr3_aa: CASSHDGGISSTDTQYF

clone_size: few
d_call: TRBD1
j_call: TRBJ1-5
v_call: TRBV4-1
cdr3_nt: TGCGCCAGCAGCCAAGGGACAGGGGGCGTTGATCAGCCCCAGCATTTT
cdr3_aa: CASSQGTGGVDQPQHF

clone_size: .
d_call: TRBD1
j_call: TRBJ1-6
v_call: TRBV2
cdr3_nt: TGTGCCAGCAGAAATTTCGACAGGGTTTCACCCCTCCACTTT
cdr3_aa: CASRNFDRVSPLHF

clone_size: few
d_call: .
j_call: TRBJ1-1
v_call: TRBV12-3/TRBV12-4
cdr3_nt: TGTGCCAGCACTCCAAAGGGCCGAGGGGGAACGAACACTGAAGCTTTCTTT
cdr3_aa: CASTPKGRGGTNTEAFF

clone_size: many
d_call: .
j_call: TRBJ2-1
v_call: TRBV6-2/TRBV6-3
cdr3_nt: TGTGCCAGCAGTTACACGGTAGCACAGGGACATGAGCAGTTCTTC
cdr3_aa: CASSYTVAQGHEQFF

clone_size: many
d_call: .
j_call: TRBJ2-3
v_call: TRBV6-1
cdr3_nt: TGTGCCAGCAGTGAGAAAAGCACAGATACGCAGTATTTT
cdr3_aa: CASSEKSTDTQYF

clone_size: .
d_call: .
j_call: TRBJ2-1
v_call: TRBV3-1
cdr3_nt: TGTGCCAGCAGTACGGGTCTGAGCTCCTACAATGAGCAGTTCTTC
cdr3_aa: CASSTGLSSYNEQFF

clone_size: many
d_call: .
j_call: TRBJ2-3
v_call: TRBV11-3
cdr3_nt: TGTGCCAGCAGCTTGGGGGGAGATACGCAGTATTTT
cdr3_aa: CASSLGGDTQYF

clone_size: many
d_call: .
j_call: TRBJ2-1
v_call: TRBV7-2
cdr3_nt: TGTGCCAGCAGCCTCGAGGGCAGTTACAATGAGCAGTTCTTC
cdr3_aa: CASSLEGSYNEQFF

clone_size: few
d_call: .
j_call: TRBJ1-4
v_call: TRBV28
cdr3_nt: TGTGCCAGCGGCGTAGAAACGGGAAATGAAAGACTGTTTTTT
cdr3_aa: CASGVETGNERLFF

clone_size: .
d_call: .
j_call: TRBJ2-3
v_call: TRBV28
cdr3_nt: TGTGCCAGCAGTCTGTACATGGGCACAGATACGCAGTATTTT
cdr3_aa: CASSLYMGTDTQYF

clone_size: few
d_call: .
j_call: TRBJ2-3
v_call: TRBV7-2
cdr3_nt: TGTGCCAGCAGCTTCTGGGCAGATACGCAGTATTTT
cdr3_aa: CASSFWADTQYF

clone_size: .
d_call: .
j_call: TRBJ1-2
v_call: TRBV10-3
cdr3_nt: TGTGCCATCAGTGATCCGAGGCCAGGTCCCAATGGCTACACCTTC
cdr3_aa: CAISDPRPGPNGYTF

clone_size: .
d_call: .
j_call: TRBJ1-2
v_call: TRBV3-1
cdr3_nt: TGTGCCAGCAGCCAAGCCCTCAACTATGGCTACACCTTC
cdr3_aa: CASSQALNYGYTF

clone_size: many
d_call: .
j_call: TRBJ2-2
v_call: TRBV25-1
cdr3_nt: TGTGCCAGCAGTGAACCCCAGGGGATTGAAAACACCGGGGAGCTGTTTTTT
cdr3_aa: CASSEPQGIENTGELFF

clone_size: many
d_call: .
j_call: TRBJ2-1
v_call: TRBV15
cdr3_nt: TGTGCCACCAGCAGAGATGAGAGTGAGCAGTTCTTC
cdr3_aa: CATSRDESEQFF

clone_size: .
d_call: .
j_call: TRBJ1-1
v_call: TRBV7-8
cdr3_nt: TGTGCCAGCAGCTTAGAGGGCAGGGTTAAGACTGAAGCTTTCTTT
cdr3_aa: CASSLEGRVKTEAFF

clone_size: many
d_call: .
j_call: TRBJ2-3
v_call: TRBV20-1
cdr3_nt: TGCAGTGCTGCCCGGTCAGATACGCAGTATTTT
cdr3_aa: CSAARSDTQYF

clone_size: medium-sized
d_call: TRBD1
j_call: TRBJ1-4
v_call: TRBV6-1
cdr3_nt: TGTGCCAGCAGTACGGACAGGGGAACTAATGAAAAACTGTTTTTT
cdr3_aa: CASSTDRGTNEKLFF

clone_size: few
d_call: .
j_call: TRBJ2-5
v_call: TRBV5-1
cdr3_nt: TGCGCCAGCAGCTTGTTCACCACGAGGGAGACCCAGTACTTC
cdr3_aa: CASSLFTTRETQYF

clone_size: few
d_call: .
j_call: TRBJ2-7
v_call: TRBV4-2
cdr3_nt: TGTGCCAGCAGCCAAGATGAAGGGGGGAGCTCCTACGAGCAGTACTTC
cdr3_aa: CASSQDEGGSSYEQYF

clone_size: .
d_call: TRBD1
j_call: TRBJ1-4
v_call: TRBV20-1
cdr3_nt: TGCAGTGCAATGACAGGGGCAACTAATGGAAAACTGTTTTTT
cdr3_aa: CSAMTGATNGKLFF

clone_size: .
d_call: .
j_call: TRBJ1-5
v_call: TRBV2
cdr3_nt: TGTGCCAGCACCGAATGGGAAACTAAGAATCAGCCCCAGCATTTT
cdr3_aa: CASTEWETKNQPQHF

clone_size: .
d_call: .
j_call: TRBJ1-1
v_call: TRBV5-6
cdr3_nt: TGTGCCAGCAGCGTCTCAGGGCGAATGAACACTGAAGCTTTCTTT
cdr3_aa: CASSVSGRMNTEAFF

clone_size: .
d_call: .
j_call: TRBJ1-3
v_call: TRBV7-9
cdr3_nt: TGTGCCAGCACCCTGGAGACGGCCGGAAACACCATATATTTT
cdr3_aa: CASTLETAGNTIYF

clone_size: once
d_call: .
j_call: TRBJ1-1
v_call: TRBV6-2/TRBV6-3
cdr3_nt: TGTGCCAGCACCTCGTTCCCGACACAGATCGGCACTGAAGCTTTCTTT
cdr3_aa: CASTSFPTQIGTEAFF

clone_size: medium-sized
d_call: .
j_call: TRBJ1-4
v_call: TRBV6-1
cdr3_nt: TGTGCCAGCAGAGTCACAGGGAGAGTGGGTGAAAAACTGTTTTTT
cdr3_aa: CASRVTGRVGEKLFF

clone_size: few
d_call: TRBD1
j_call: TRBJ2-3
v_call: TRBV10-2
cdr3_nt: TGCGCCAGCAGTGATGCAGGGGGCCCCACAGATACGCAGTATTTT
cdr3_aa: CASSDAGGPTDTQYF

clone_size: many
d_call: .
j_call: TRBJ1-5
v_call: TRBV3-1
cdr3_nt: TGTGCCAGCAGCCAAGTCCGCAATCAGCCCCAGCATTTT
cdr3_aa: CASSQVRNQPQHF

clone_size: many
d_call: .
j_call: TRBJ2-3
v_call: TRBV19
cdr3_nt: TGTGCCAGTAGTGCATTTGGGCGGGGGCAAGCAGATACGCAGTATTTT
cdr3_aa: CASSAFGRGQADTQYF

clone_size: many
d_call: .
j_call: TRBJ2-2
v_call: TRBV24-1
cdr3_nt: TGTGCCACCAGTCCCCTCTTAAGCGGCGCCAACACCGGGGAGCTGTTTTTT
cdr3_aa: CATSPLLSGANTGELFF

clone_size: .
d_call: .
j_call: TRBJ2-1
v_call: TRBV5-1
cdr3_nt: TGCGCCAGCAGCTTGGCCAGTACGGGGAGCCATGAGCAGTTCTTC
cdr3_aa: CASSLASTGSHEQFF

clone_size: .
d_call: .
j_call: TRBJ1-2
v_call: TRBV20-1
cdr3_nt: TGCAGTACGCCGGGACAAACATCTAACTATGGCTACACCTTC
cdr3_aa: CSTPGQTSNYGYTF

clone_size: few
d_call: .
j_call: TRBJ2-2
v_call: TRBV5-4
cdr3_nt: TGTGCCAGCAGCCCGGGGGGGACAGGGATAACCGGGGAGCTGTTTTTT
cdr3_aa: CASSPGGTGITGELFF

clone_size: .
d_call: .
j_call: TRBJ2-3
v_call: TRBV29-1
cdr3_nt: TGCAGCGTTGATTTTGGCACAGATACGCAGTATTTT
cdr3_aa: CSVDFGTDTQYF

clone_size: many
d_call: .
j_call: TRBJ1-1
v_call: TRBV20-1
cdr3_nt: TGCAGTGCTAGGGGAAGCGGGGCGGGGAACACTGAAGCTTTCTTT
cdr3_aa: CSARGSGAGNTEAFF

clone_size: many
d_call: .
j_call: TRBJ1-2
v_call: TRBV28
cdr3_nt: TGTGCCAGCAGTTTATCCTACGTTTACTATGGCTACACCTTC
cdr3_aa: CASSLSYVYYGYTF

clone_size: many
d_call: .
j_call: TRBJ2-7
v_call: TRBV6-2/TRBV6-3
cdr3_nt: TGTGCCAGCAGTTACTCGACGGGAAGCGAGCAGTACTTC
cdr3_aa: CASSYSTGSEQYF

clone_size: many
d_call: .
j_call: TRBJ1-5
v_call: TRBV24-1
cdr3_nt: TGTGCCACCAGTGATTATGATCAGCCCCAGCATTTT
cdr3_aa: CATSDYDQPQHF

clone_size: many
d_call: TRBD1
j_call: TRBJ2-7
v_call: TRBV28
cdr3_nt: TGTGCCAGCAGTTGGGGACAGGGCGGCGGGGAGCAGTACTTC
cdr3_aa: CASSWGQGGGEQYF

clone_size: .
d_call: .
j_call: TRBJ1-5
v_call: TRBV10-2
cdr3_nt: TGCGCCAGCAGTGAGTCGGGAGGCAGGGGAAGGCCCCAGCATTTT
cdr3_aa: CASSESGGRGRPQHF

clone_size: .
d_call: .
j_call: TRBJ1-1
v_call: TRBV12-3/TRBV12-4
cdr3_nt: TGTGCCAGCACCCCCAGGCCAGCGAACACTGAAGCTTTCTTT
cdr3_aa: CASTPRPANTEAFF

clone_size: many
d_call: TRBD1
j_call: TRBJ2-6
v_call: TRBV6-5
cdr3_nt: TGTGCCAGCAGTTATTATCGAGGGACAGGGCGCTCTGGGGCCAACGTCCTGACTTTC
cdr3_aa: CASSYYRGTGRSGANVLTF

clone_size: many
d_call: TRBD1
j_call: TRBJ1-5
v_call: TRBV20-1
cdr3_nt: TGCAGTGCTCGTGGACAGGGACAAAGGAGCAATCAGCCCCAGCATTTT
cdr3_aa: CSARGQGQRSNQPQHF

clone_size: .
d_call: .
j_call: TRBJ2-7
v_call: TRBV28
cdr3_nt: TGTGCCAGCAGGGGGGAGTACGAGCAGTACTTC
cdr3_aa: CASRGEYEQYF

clone_size: .
d_call: .
j_call: TRBJ2-7
v_call: TRBV19
cdr3_nt: TGTGCCAGTAGTTCTCACCTAGGCAGCTACGAGCAGTACTTC
cdr3_aa: CASSSHLGSYEQYF

clone_size: many
d_call: .
j_call: TRBJ1-2
v_call: TRBV6-6
cdr3_nt: TGTGCCAGCAGTTACTCTTCTGTATATGGCTACACCTTC
cdr3_aa: CASSYSSVYGYTF

clone_size: .
d_call: .
j_call: TRBJ2-3
v_call: TRBV2
cdr3_nt: TGTGCCAGCAGCCAAGGGGGCACAGATACGCAGTATTTT
cdr3_aa: CASSQGGTDTQYF

clone_size: many
d_call: TRBD1
j_call: TRBJ2-3
v_call: TRBV12-3/TRBV12-4
cdr3_nt: TGTGCCAGCAGTCCGGGGACAGATCGCACAGATACGCAGTATTTT
cdr3_aa: CASSPGTDRTDTQYF

clone_size: many
d_call: TRBD2
j_call: TRBJ2-3
v_call: TRBV20-1
cdr3_nt: TGCAGTGCCGGGCTAGCGGGGGGCGGCACAGATACGCAGTATTTT
cdr3_aa: CSAGLAGGGTDTQYF